This TCR beta chain was identified during a study of blood T cell repertoires in COVID-19. Looking at the study overall: Sites across the United States, Italy and Spain contributed samples from acute and convalescent COVID-19.

In the source study's methods: Quantification of nucleated cells was approximated via reference gene primer amplification. TCRdb's table, derived via immunoSEQ multiplex PCR, lists solely in-frame clones and lacks some. V and J calls plus clone size are reproduced from that table; the DNA served to infer D and trimming. Of tens of thousands of clones listed, about 81% were seen once; the top ten hold 9.5% to 15%. The CDR3 is made up of 13 amino acids. Between the trimmed V and J ends, which lost 0 bases and 1 base, there was a span of 6 bases. Per the germline V gene, CDR1 is GTSNPN and CDR2 is SVGIG (reference sequence).

V and J are TRBV30 and TRBJ1-1; unclear D gene. This sequence was found in a human donor in a cohort sampled during active COVID-19. Sequenced sample: peripheral blood. In DNA form, the CDR3 reads TGTGCCTGGAGTGTCAGGCCGAACACTGAAGCTTTCTTT. Translating it yields CAWSVRPNTEAFF.